The 21 T cell receptor beta chains reported below all come from one sample, sequenced in a study of shared clonotypes between healthy human individuals. Produced via immunoSEQ multiplex PCR; TCRdb's table is partial and in-frame only. The table records over 400,000 clones, around four fifths of them present only once. Sequencing used PBMCs. These TCRs come from a woman aged 40 to 49 in good health. Some clones in this sample may be carry-over from other donors' samples.

The sample holds one count of this clone. The chain uses TRBV5-1 and TRBJ1-1; D unclear. The ends were cut back, 2 bases at V and 5 bases at J, with 10 bases in the middle. Germline V gives CDR1 SGHRS, CDR2 YFSETQ. The CDR3 length is 13 residues. The CDR3 loop is CASSFGKETEAFF. For the CDR3, the DNA is TGCGCCAGCAGCTTCGGAAAGGAGACTGAAGCTTTCTTT.

The rearrangement joins TRBV27 to TRBJ2-3, with D possibly TRBD2 on 6 matching bases. Germline V CDR1 and CDR2: MNHEY, SMNVEV (reference sequence). The CDR3 covers 14 residues. V lost 3 bases and J 4 bases, leaving 11 bases between the germline ends. DNA for the CDR3: TGTGCCAGCAGTTTTGGCGGGATACCAGATACGCAGTATTTT. This gives the protein CASSFGGIPDTQYF.

The CDR3 reads CASRTPRGGDTQYF. The CDR3 coding sequence is TGTGCCAGCAGAACACCCCGGGGGGGTGATACGCAGTATTTT. This chain uses TRBV6-5 with TRBJ2-3; 8 bases agree with TRBD2. Trimming removed 6 bases from V and 6 bases from J; junction bases left unmatched: 8. Germline-derived CDR1 and CDR2 are MNHEY and SVGAGI. This CDR3 comprises 14 residues.

J is TRBJ2-1 and V is TRBV5-1; D is possibly TRBD1 (5 bases). Germline lookup yields CDR1 SGHRS and CDR2 YFSETQ. The CDR3 spans 12 residues. The V gene lost 0 bases and the J gene lost 10 bases, with 8 bases spanning the gap. The CDR3 nucleotides are TGCGCCAGCAGCTTGGCCAGGGTGGAGCAGTTCTTC. Residues: CASSLARVEQFF. Based on the CDR3 plus reference TRBV5-1 and TRBJ2-1, the full variable domain is KAGVTQTPRYLIKTRGQQVTLSCSPISGHRSVSWYQQTPGQGLQFLFEYFSETQRNKGNFPGRFSGRQFSNSRSEMNVSTLELGDSALYLCASSLARVEQFFGPGTRLTVL.

The chain carries TRBV6-6 and TRBJ2-7, with 7 bases identical to TRBD1. The germline V gene encodes CDR1 MNHNY and CDR2 SVGAGI (reference sequence). This CDR3 comprises 13 residues. V shed 7 bases and J 4 bases; nucleotides not matched to a gene: 7. This chain's CDR3 is CASTVTGSYEQYF. In DNA form, the CDR3 reads TGTGCCAGCACTGTGACAGGGTCTTACGAGCAGTACTTC.

This clone was recorded only once. The rearrangement links TRBV10-3 to TRBJ1-1; the D gene is possibly TRBD1 (5 bases). Trimming took 2 bases from V and 9 from J, leaving 13 bases between them. There are 13 residues in the CDR3. Looked up from germline, CDR1 is ENHRY and CDR2 is SYGVKD. CDR3 bases: TGTGCCATCAGTGAGCCAGGACAAAGTAAAGCTTTCTTT. This translates into CAISEPGQSKAFF.

This clone was seen many times. The chain carries TRBV7-8 and TRBJ2-7; D remains ambiguous. V was shortened by 0 bases and J by 0 bases, with 9 bases between the two germline ends. The CDR3 spans 15 residues. Germline V CDR1 and CDR2: SGHVS, FQNEAQ. As DNA, the CDR3 is TGTGCCAGCAGCTTAGCGCCGGCTAACTCCTACGAGCAGTACTTC. It encodes CASSLAPANSYEQYF.

This chain joins TRBV23-1 and TRBJ2-7, with unresolved D. TRBV23-1 is an ORF, with its function uncertain. The CDR3 runs to 16 residues. V was trimmed by 0 bases and J by 0 bases, leaving 12 bases between them. CDR3: CASSQSQASYSYEQYF. The CDR3 DNA follows: TGCGCCAGCAGTCAATCCCAAGCCTCTTACTCCTACGAGCAGTACTTC.

Only a few counts were recorded for this clone. This rearrangement joins TRBV10-3 to TRBJ2-5; 8 nucleotides line up with TRBD1. Looked up from germline, CDR1 is ENHRY and CDR2 is SYGVKD. The CDR3 length is 14 residues. V trimming: 2 bases; J trimming: 5 bases; junction bases outside the gene matches: 4. DNA of the CDR3: TGTGCCATCAGTGAGGCAGGGGGCGTGGAGACCCAGTACTTC. Amino acid sequence: CAISEAGGVETQYF.

The rearrangement joins TRBV19 to TRBJ1-3; 8 bases fit TRBD1. CDR3 length: 15 residues. Germline V CDR1 and CDR2: LNHDA, SQIVND (reference sequence). V shed 3 bases, J shed 1 base, and the junction held 2 bases outside the gene matches. The CDR3 DNA is TGTGCCAGTAGTATCCAGGGGGCTTCTGGAAACACCATATATTTT. It is translated as CASSIQGASGNTIYF.

The J gene is TRBJ2-6, the V gene TRBV19; the D gene is possibly TRBD2 (7 bases). The V gene's germline CDR1 is LNHDA and CDR2 SQIVND (reference sequence). V lost 4 bases and J 4 bases, leaving 20 bases between the germline ends. The CDR3 spans 18 residues. CDR3 amino acids: CASSKTRGQGRGANVLTF. CDR3 nucleotide sequence: TGTGCCAGTAGTAAAACGCGGGGGCAGGGTCGCGGGGCCAACGTCCTGACTTTC.

The gene calls are TRBV5-1 and TRBJ2-5; no firm D call. In germline, CDR1 is SGHRS, CDR2 YFSETQ. V was cut by 2 bases and J by 2 bases, with 10 bases left in between. This CDR3 is 14 amino acids long. CDR3 DNA sequence: TGCGCCAGCAGCTTTAATATTCCTCAAGAGACCCAGTACTTC. It yields the protein CASSFNIPQETQYF.

V is TRBV6-1 and J is TRBJ1-5, with 8 nucleotides matching TRBD1. Germline V gene data show CDR1 as MNHNS and CDR2 as SASEGT. Trimming at V came to 6 bases and at J to 6 bases, leaving 7 bases not matched to a gene. This CDR3 has 14 residues. CDR3 protein: CASSLGQGGQPQHF. The CDR3 nucleotides read TGTGCCAGCAGCCTCGGACAGGGTGGTCAGCCCCAGCATTTT.

V gene TRBV28 combines with J gene TRBJ2-4; possibly TRBD2 for D (6 bases). The CDR3 runs to 15 residues. Per the germline V gene, CDR1 is MDHEN and CDR2 is SYDVKM. Trimming removed 6 bases from V and 0 bases from J, with 12 bases in between. The DNA for the CDR3 is TGTGCCAGCAGCCTGCGGGGACTAGCCAAAAACATTCAGTACTTC. Translation gives CASSLRGLAKNIQYF.

This chain uses TRBV30 with TRBJ2-5; D is ambiguous. The closer fit of TRBJ2-7 to the DNA end suggests the J call may be wrong. CDR1 is GTSNPN and CDR2 is SVGIG in the germline V gene (reference sequence). The length of the CDR3 is 13 residues. The CDR3 nucleotides read TGTGCCTGGAACCCTTCCCGGACCTACGAGCAGTACTTC. This codes for CAWNPSRTYEQYF.

The V gene is TRBV5-4, the J gene TRBJ2-7, with 8 bases fitting TRBD2. CDR3 length: 14 residues. CDR1 is SGHNT, CDR2 YYREEE, per germline (reference sequence). Unmatched junction bases numbered 3, after V lost 0 bases and J lost 4 bases. CDR3 coding DNA: TGTGCCAGCAGCTTGGACGGGAGGGGTTACGAGCAGTACTTC. Protein sequence: CASSLDGRGYEQYF. The entire variable domain, with the rest obtained from reference TRBV5-4 and TRBJ2-7, is as follows: ETGVTQSPTHLIKTRGQQVTLRCSSQSGHNTVSWYQQALGQGPQFIFQYYREEENGRGNFPPRFSGLQFPNYSSELNVNALELDDSALYLCASSLDGRGYEQYFGPGTRLTVT.

This sequence joins TRBV25-1 and TRBJ2-1, with 14 bases fitting TRBD2. V gave up 3 bases and J gave up 8 bases; unmatched junction bases: 6. Germline V gene lookup returns CDR1 MGHDK and CDR2 SYGVNS. There are 16 residues in the CDR3. The DNA of the CDR3 is TGTGCCAGCAGTGATCTGACTAGCGGGAGGGCCCATGAGCAGTTCTTC. This gives the protein CASSDLTSGRAHEQFF.

The chain couples TRBV19 to TRBJ2-3; perhaps TRBD2 as D (6 bases). Trimming left V 5 bases short and J 0 bases short, with 12 bases between. The CDR3 extends over 15 amino acids. Germline values: CDR1 LNHDA, CDR2 SQIVND (reference sequence). CDR3 coding DNA: TGTGCCAGTAGTCCCACTAGCTATAGCACAGATACGCAGTATTTT. This gives the protein CASSPTSYSTDTQYF.

This chain links TRBV28 with TRBJ2-7; D is perhaps TRBD1 (6 bases). CDR1 is MDHEN, CDR2 SYDVKM, per germline. This CDR3 has 15 residues. Trimming removed 7 bases at V and 3 bases at J, with 19 bases between. The CDR3 protein is CASTLRDRWGYEQYF. The CDR3 coding sequence is TGTGCCAGCACCCTCCGCGACAGGTGGGGCTACGAGCAGTACTTC. Combining the CDR3 with reference TRBV28 and TRBJ2-7 gives the whole variable domain DVKVTQSSRYLVKRTGEKVFLECVQDMDHENMFWYRQDPGLGLRLIYFSYDVKMKEKGDIPEGYSVSREKKERFSLILESASTNQTSMYLCASTLRDRWGYEQYFGPGTRLTVT.

The genes are TRBV5-5 and TRBJ2-3; D unclear. Per germline, CDR1 SGHKS and CDR2 YYEKEE (reference sequence). V gave up 4 bases and J gave up 5 bases, with 11 bases separating them. The CDR3 sequence is 13 residues long. CDR3 sequence reads: CASSKPLGDTQYF. The CDR3 bases are TGTGCCAGCAGCAAGCCGCTTGGAGATACGCAGTATTTT.

This clone was picked up a small number of times. This sequence joins TRBV7-2 and TRBJ1-2, with 9 bases fitting TRBD1. The CDR3 consists of 13 residues. V dropped 4 bases and J dropped 12; count of bases not matched to a gene: 9. Per germline, CDR1 SGHTA and CDR2 FQGNSA. In nucleotides, the CDR3 is TGTGCCAGCAGCTCGAGGGGGACAGGGACGAACACCTTC. Translated, it gives CASSSRGTGTNTF.